The source of this T cell receptor beta chain is a study of cytomegalovirus exposure and HLA in healthy donors. 13 Jbeta primers and 60 Vbeta primers were used for the PCR. The repertoire was sequenced with immunoSEQ multiplex PCR; TCRdb's copy has only in-frame clones and lacks some. The table lists roughly 180,000 clones, about 80% of them singletons, with more than 4% in the top ten. This clone has just a few counts. CDR1 is MDHEN and CDR2 is SYDVKM in the germline V gene. The CDR3 is 14 amino acids. Trimming stripped 3 bases from V and 3 bases from J, with 11 bases between. This chain connects TRBV28 to TRBJ1-1; TRBD1 might be the D (5 bases). Material for sequencing was PBMCs. This TCR derives from a man between 18 and 29 years old in good health and CMV-seronegative. The CDR3 reads CASSLGGLYTEAFF. The CDR3 DNA sequence: TGTGCCAGCAGTTTGGGGGGACTGTACACTGAAGCTTTCTTT.